The 30 T cell receptor beta chains in this list originate from one sample, sequenced in a study of blood T cell repertoires in COVID-19. Sequencing used immunoSEQ multiplex PCR; TCRdb keeps in-frame clones, though not all of them. The table records approximately 220,000 clones, about 88% of them present only once. Sequenced sample: PBMCs or T cells enriched from blood (not recorded which). The receptors here all came from a woman in her 30s who had recovered from COVID-19.

CDR3 loop: CASSLSSGGAEQYF. The CDR3 DNA reads as TGCGCCAGCAGCTTGAGTAGCGGGGGGGCGGAGCAGTACTTC. This chain uses TRBV5-1 with TRBJ2-7, with 11 bases lining up with TRBD2. The CDR3 is 14 residues long. The J segment lost 7 bases and the V segment lost 1 base, leaving 4 bases of the junction unmatched. CDR1 SGHRS and CDR2 YFSETQ come from the germline V gene.

The CDR3 DNA follows: TGTGCCAGCAGTACAGTGCCTTTTCTTTCACCCCTCCACTTT. Protein product: CASSTVPFLSPLHF. This chain links TRBV3-1 (or the pseudogene TRBV3-2) with TRBJ1-6, with no clear D. CDR3 length: 14 residues. Trimming shortened V by 6 bases and J by 9 bases, and 15 bases separated the two germline ends. CDR1 LGHDT and CDR2 YNNKEL come from the germline V gene (reference sequence).

The J gene is TRBJ2-7, the V gene TRBV7-8; TRBD2 agrees at 8 bases. With 1 base clipped from V and 5 bases from J, the junction kept 10 bases outside the gene matches. Germline CDR1 reads SGHVS; CDR2 reads FQNEAQ. CDR3 length: 16 amino acids. DNA of the CDR3: TGTGCCAGCAGCTTAGGGTTAGAGCGGGGGCATGACGAGCAGTACTTC. Translating gives CASSLGLERGHDEQYF. The full variable domain, its missing parts supplied by reference TRBV7-8 and TRBJ2-7, is GAGVSQSPRYKVAKRGQDVALRCDPISGHVSLFWYQQALGQGPEFLTYFQNEAQLDKSGLPSDRFFAERPEGSVSTLKIQRTQQEDSAVYLCASSLGLERGHDEQYFGPGTRLTVT.

The chain recombines TRBV7-2 with TRBJ1-5, with D possibly TRBD1 on 5 matching bases. Germline loops: CDR1 SGHTA, CDR2 FQGNSA. The V gene lost 1 base and the J gene lost 5 bases, with 15 bases spanning the gap. The CDR3 covers 16 residues. CDR3 residues: CASSLERRAGDQPQHF. The CDR3 DNA reads TGTGCCAGCAGCTTAGAACGGAGGGCGGGGGATCAGCCCCAGCATTTT.

This chain links TRBV5-1 with TRBJ2-6, with 9 nucleotides matching TRBD1. CDR1 and CDR2 from the germline V gene are SGHRS and YFSETQ. With V trimmed by 0 bases and J by 2 bases, 6 bases remained unmatched. The CDR3 is 18 amino acids. CDR3: CASSLVPGQGTGANVLTF. CDR3 sequence (DNA): TGCGCCAGCAGCTTGGTACCGGGACAGGGTACTGGGGCCAACGTCCTGACTTTC.

The rearrangement links TRBV6-5 to TRBJ2-1; TRBD1 is a possible D gene (6 bases). V shed 4 bases and J shed 5 bases, with 18 bases lying between them. The V gene's germline CDR1 is MNHEY and CDR2 SVGAGI. The length of the CDR3 is 16 residues. DNA of the CDR3: TGTGCCAGCAGTTCTCGACAGGCCCTAATAGACAATGAGCAGTTCTTC. Protein: CASSSRQALIDNEQFF.

V and J are TRBV15 and TRBJ1-2; tentative D call: TRBD1 (6 bases). Germline assignment: CDR1 LNHNV and CDR2 YYDKDF (reference sequence). This CDR3 spans 14 amino acids. Trimming shortened V by 5 bases and J by 6 bases, and 16 bases separated the two germline ends. The CDR3, as DNA: TGTGCCACCAGCGAACTGATCAGGGGAGATGGCTACACCTTC. It translates to CATSELIRGDGYTF.

This chain joins TRBV4-1 and TRBJ1-1; no clear D. Germline V CDR1 and CDR2: MGHRA, YSYEKL. CDR3 length: 16 residues. V shed 1 base and J shed 0 bases, with 12 bases lying between them. The CDR3, as DNA: TGCGCCAGCAGCCAAGTCCTAAGCGGGGTGAACACTGAAGCTTTCTTT. Amino acids: CASSQVLSGVNTEAFF.

The V and J genes are TRBV4-1 and TRBJ1-5; D unresolved. Trimming cost V 1 base and J 1 base, with 8 bases left between them. Looked up from germline, CDR1 is MGHRA and CDR2 is YSYEKL. The CDR3 is 15 residues long. CDR3 bases: TGCGCCAGCAGCCAAGGAGGAGGGAGCAATCAGCCCCAGCATTTT. This encodes CASSQGGGSNQPQHF.

The chain links TRBV7-2 to TRBJ1-1, with D perhaps TRBD1 (6 bases). This CDR3 region has 14 residues. The germline V gene encodes CDR1 SGHTA and CDR2 FQGNSA. Between the trimmed V and J ends, which lost 4 bases and 1 base, there was a span of 10 bases. CDR3: CASSSGAQNTEAFF. The CDR3 coding sequence is TGTGCCAGCAGCTCAGGGGCACAGAACACTGAAGCTTTCTTT.

The genes are TRBV9 and TRBJ1-2, with D possibly matching TRBD1 (5 bases). Germline V gives CDR1 SGDLS, CDR2 YYNGEE. V shed 2 bases and J shed 8 bases, with 19 bases lying between them. CDR3 length: 15 residues. The CDR3 reads CASSVKSGQGGGYTF. The DNA of the CDR3 is TGTGCCAGCAGCGTCAAGTCTGGGCAGGGAGGAGGCTACACCTTC.

V gene TRBV4-2 combines with J gene TRBJ2-2; tentative D call: TRBD2 (6 bases). Looked up from germline, CDR1 is LGHNA and CDR2 is YNFKEQ. CDR3 length: 14 amino acids. V was pared by 0 bases and J by 7 bases, with 9 bases between. The CDR3 DNA reads TGTGCCAGCAGCCAAGATGGAGGGAACGGGGAGCTGTTTTTT. It is translated as CASSQDGGNGELFF.

The chain recombines TRBV10-3 with TRBJ1-2; 8 bases align to TRBD1. Germline CDR1 and CDR2: ENHRY and SYGVKD. CDR3 size: 15 residues. V lost 6 bases, J lost 4 bases, and 10 bases stayed unmatched. The CDR3 here is CAISAFDRGTYGYTF. DNA of the CDR3: TGTGCCATCAGCGCCTTCGACAGGGGAACCTATGGCTACACCTTC.

In this sample, this clone turned up once. The V gene is TRBV4-2, the J gene TRBJ1-2; 10 bases match TRBD1. The CDR3 contains 16 residues. Germline values: CDR1 LGHNA, CDR2 YNFKEQ. V was clipped by 0 bases and J by 7 bases; unmatched bases: 8. The CDR3 sequence is CASSQDLDRGKGGYTF. DNA of the CDR3: TGTGCCAGCAGCCAAGATCTGGACAGGGGGAAGGGTGGCTACACCTTC.

This chain uses TRBV14 with TRBJ1-2; 9 positions match TRBD1. Germline assignment: CDR1 SGHDN and CDR2 FVKESK. The CDR3 extends over 13 amino acids. V was clipped by 3 bases and J by 6 bases; unmatched bases: 2. The chain's CDR3 is CASSQGQGHGYTF. As DNA, the CDR3 is TGTGCCAGCAGCCAGGGACAGGGCCATGGCTACACCTTC.

The chain uses TRBV21-1 and TRBJ2-1; TRBD2, the D gene given by the table, was not confirmed from the DNA. TRBV21-1 is deemed a pseudogene. The CDR3 has 15 amino acids. The CDR3 sequence is CASSKRDFPGNEQFF. In nucleotides, the CDR3 is TGTGCCAGCAGCAAACGGGACTTCCCGGGAAATGAGCAGTTCTTC.

CDR3 bases: TGTGCCAGCTCACCACCGGAGGGGAGGAACACCGGGGAGCTGTTTTTT. Its translation is CASSPPEGRNTGELFF. This sequence joins TRBV18 and TRBJ2-2; perhaps TRBD2 as D (6 bases). V lost 0 bases and J lost 1, with 9 bases in between. The CDR3 spans 16 residues. Looked up from germline, CDR1 is KGHSH and CDR2 is LQKENI.

J is TRBJ1-4 and V is TRBV4-2; tentative D call: TRBD1 (6 bases). V lost 0 bases to trimming and J lost 8 bases, with 16 bases between them. The CDR3 consists of 16 residues. Germline loops: CDR1 LGHNA, CDR2 YNFKEQ. CDR3 protein: CASSQENPGEHEKLFF. In nucleotides, the CDR3 is TGTGCCAGCAGCCAAGAGAATCCAGGGGAGCACGAAAAACTGTTTTTT.

The genes are TRBV7-2 and TRBJ1-6, with D tentatively TRBD1 (5 bases). The V gene's germline CDR1 is SGHTA and CDR2 FQGNSA. The length of the CDR3 is 15 residues. Between the trimmed V and J ends, which lost 5 bases and 8 bases, there was a span of 16 bases. CDR3 nucleotides: TGTGCCAGCAGCGCGGAGAGTGGGGGGTATTCACCCCTCCACTTT. This encodes CASSAESGGYSPLHF. Combining the CDR3 with reference TRBV7-2 and TRBJ1-6 gives the whole variable domain GAGVSQSPSNKVTEKGKDVELRCDPISGHTALYWYRQSLGQGLEFLIYFQGNSAPDKSGLPSDRFSAERTGGSVSTLTIQRTQQEDSAVYLCASSAESGGYSPLHFGNGTRLTVT.

The chain employs TRBV7-2 and TRBJ2-7, with a weak D call TRBD2 (5 bases). The germline CDR1 and CDR2 sequences are SGHTA and FQGNSA. Trimming took 6 bases from V and 2 from J, leaving 8 bases between them. CDR3 length: 12 residues. This CDR3 is CASSTSPYEQYF. In DNA, the CDR3 is TGTGCCAGCAGTACTAGTCCCTACGAGCAGTACTTC.

This chain joins TRBV6-5 and TRBJ2-1; 9 bases are a match to TRBD2. This CDR3 comprises 15 residues. After removal of 2 bases from V and 6 bases from J, the junction contained 5 bases not matched to a gene. CDR1 and CDR2 from the germline V gene are MNHEY and SVGAGI. The DNA for the CDR3 is TGTGCCAGCAGTTACGGCGGGGGGGCCTCCAATGAGCAGTTCTTC. This encodes CASSYGGGASNEQFF.

The chain recombines TRBV25-1 with TRBJ1-2; 7 nucleotides agree with TRBD1. The V segment lost 1 base and the J segment 4 bases; nucleotides outside the gene matches: 9. Germline assignment: CDR1 MGHDK and CDR2 SYGVNS. The CDR3 length is 16 residues. CDR3: CASSEFGQEPSYGYTF. The DNA for the CDR3 is TGTGCCAGCAGTGAATTTGGACAGGAGCCCTCCTATGGCTACACCTTC.

This clone was detected only a few times. The chain couples TRBV18 to TRBJ1-4, with TRBD1 matching over 10 bases. The CDR3 is 14 amino acids. The germline CDR1 and CDR2 sequences are KGHSH and LQKENI. With 5 bases clipped from V and 7 bases from J, the junction kept 4 bases outside the gene matches. The CDR3 DNA reads TGTGCCAGCTCAGCGACAGGGGGCCGTGAAAAACTGTTTTTT. Translated, it gives CASSATGGREKLFF.

J is TRBJ1-4 and V is TRBV5-5; 10 positions agree with TRBD1. The germline gives CDR1 SGHKS, CDR2 YYEKEE (reference sequence). After removal of 2 bases from V and 8 bases from J, the junction contained 12 bases not matched to a gene. CDR3 size: 17 residues. The chain's CDR3 is CASSFGTGDFGGEKLFF. CDR3 nucleotide sequence: TGTGCCAGCAGCTTTGGGACAGGGGATTTCGGGGGCGAAAAACTGTTTTTT.

This chain links TRBV7-9 with TRBJ2-7; 9 bases are a match to TRBD1. This CDR3 comprises 16 residues. J was trimmed by 4 bases and V by 5 bases; bases with no gene match: 12. Per the germline V gene, CDR1 is SEHNR and CDR2 is FQNEAQ (reference sequence). The chain's CDR3 is CASSPTPGQGTYEQYF. CDR3 DNA sequence: TGTGCCAGCAGCCCAACACCGGGACAGGGCACTTACGAGCAGTACTTC.

This clone was observed once. This chain joins TRBV3-1 (or the pseudogene TRBV3-2) and TRBJ2-1; 9 bases map to TRBD1. The CDR3 is 16 amino acids. In germline, CDR1 is LGHDT, CDR2 YNNKEL (reference sequence). V was pared by 0 bases and J by 3 bases, with 3 bases of the junction left unmatched. In DNA, the CDR3 is TGTGCCAGCAGCCAAGAACCGGGACAGGGCTACAATGAGCAGTTCTTC. Amino acid sequence: CASSQEPGQGYNEQFF.

The chain couples TRBV7-2 to TRBJ2-1; 11 bases line up with TRBD2. CDR1 is SGHTA and CDR2 is FQGNSA in the germline V gene. The V segment lost 2 bases and the J segment 6 bases; nucleotides outside the gene matches: 12. The CDR3 totals 18 residues. DNA of the CDR3: TGTGCCAGCAGCTTAACCCCTAGCGGGGGGCCGTCGGGCAATGAGCAGTTCTTC. It is translated as CASSLTPSGGPSGNEQFF.

The rearrangement links TRBV19 to TRBJ1-1; TRBD1 matches at 9 bases. The CDR3 extends over 13 amino acids. Germline V gene lookup returns CDR1 LNHDA and CDR2 SQIVND (reference sequence). V dropped 6 bases and J dropped 4; count of bases not matched to a gene: 3. CDR3 nucleotides: TGTGCCAGTAGGGACAGGGGAACCACTGAAGCTTTCTTT. Translated, it gives CASRDRGTTEAFF.

This chain links TRBV27 with TRBJ2-5; 9 nucleotides match TRBD2. Trimming took 4 bases from V and 3 from J; bases not matched to a gene: 3. Per the germline V gene, CDR1 is MNHEY and CDR2 is SMNVEV (reference sequence). The CDR3 is 14 residues long. For the CDR3, the DNA is TGTGCCAGCAGTTCAAGCGGGGGGAAAGAGACCCAGTACTTC. Translating it yields CASSSSGGKETQYF.

This chain connects TRBV11-2 to TRBJ2-5; 8 bases map to TRBD2. With 1 base clipped from V and 4 bases from J, the junction kept 5 bases outside the gene matches. CDR3 length: 15 amino acids. The germline V gene has CDR1 SGHAT and CDR2 FQNNGV. CDR3 DNA sequence: TGTGCCAGCAGCTTAGTTGGGCTAGCGGGAGAGACCCAGTACTTC. Translation gives CASSLVGLAGETQYF.